Presented here are 15 T cell receptor beta chains from one specimen sequenced in a study of blood T cell repertoires in COVID-19. Some clones are missing from TCRdb's copy, which holds only in-frame ones; the method was immunoSEQ multiplex PCR. The table includes 200,000 to 300,000 clones, around nine tenths detected once. Sequencing input: PBMCs or T cells enriched from blood (not recorded which). These receptors all stem from a woman between 40 and 55 years old who had been exposed to COVID-19.

This chain joins TRBV5-1 and TRBJ2-1, with a tentative D call TRBD1 (6 bases). The germline CDR1 and CDR2 sequences are SGHRS and YFSETQ. Trimming left V 6 bases short and J 6 bases short, with 16 bases between. This CDR3 is 14 amino acids long. The CDR3 protein is CASTPETGINEQFF. The CDR3, as DNA: TGCGCCAGCACCCCAGAGACAGGAATCAATGAGCAGTTCTTC. The full variable domain, rest sourced from reference TRBV5-1 and TRBJ2-1, is KAGVTQTPRYLIKTRGQQVTLSCSPISGHRSVSWYQQTPGQGLQFLFEYFSETQRNKGNFPGRFSGRQFSNSRSEMNVSTLELGDSALYLCASTPETGINEQFFGPGTRLTVL.

The J gene is TRBJ1-5, the V gene TRBV28, with D perhaps TRBD1 (5 bases). Germline CDR1 and CDR2: MDHEN and SYDVKM. The CDR3 is made up of 16 amino acids. Trimming left V 3 bases short and J 5 bases short, with 17 bases between. This CDR3 is CASSFLGRRRYQPQHF. In DNA, the CDR3 is TGTGCCAGCAGTTTTTTGGGGCGTCGAAGATATCAGCCCCAGCATTTT.

The CDR3 reads CASSLGLGVREQFF. The CDR3 DNA reads TGTGCCAGCAGCTTAGGCCTAGGGGTTCGGGAGCAGTTCTTC. This rearrangement joins TRBV13 to TRBJ2-1; the D gene is possibly TRBD1 (5 bases). V was clipped by 0 bases and J by 10 bases, with 13 bases between them. CDR1 and CDR2 from the germline V gene are PRHDT and FYEKMQ (reference sequence). The CDR3 is made up of 14 amino acids.

This clone was observed a few times. The rearrangement joins TRBV3-1 (or the pseudogene TRBV3-2) to TRBJ2-1; D call uncertain. The V end lost 4 bases, the J end lost 7 bases, and 14 bases lay between the germline ends. The CDR3 is 14 amino acids. Germline-derived CDR1 and CDR2 are LGHDT and YNNKEL (reference sequence). This CDR3 is CASSRTTLDNEQFF. CDR3 DNA sequence: TGTGCCAGCAGCCGAACAACTCTAGATAATGAGCAGTTCTTC.

This clone was counted only a few times. The chain is built from TRBV10-3 and TRBJ2-7; no clear D. Trimming removed 10 bases at V and 4 bases at J, with 17 bases between. Per germline, CDR1 ENHRY and CDR2 SYGVKD. The CDR3 contains 13 residues. In DNA, the CDR3 is TGTGCCACGCAACACGGTGAACTATACGAGCAGTACTTC. Amino acid sequence: CATQHGELYEQYF.

This chain joins TRBV5-1 and TRBJ2-2; the match to TRBD2 covers 9 bases. This CDR3 spans 15 amino acids. Losses at the gene ends were 4 bases for V and 1 base for J; bases not matched to a gene: 2. Germline CDR1 SGHRS, CDR2 YFSETQ. CDR3 sequence reads: CASSPTSGNTGELFF. Written as DNA, the CDR3 is TGCGCCAGCAGCCCGACTAGCGGGAACACCGGGGAGCTGTTTTTT.

V gene TRBV5-1 combines with J gene TRBJ2-5; TRBD2 matches at 9 bases. Germline V CDR1 and CDR2: SGHRS, YFSETQ. Trimming removed 0 bases from V and 5 bases from J; junction bases left unmatched: 8. CDR3 length: 16 amino acids. CDR3 sequence reads: CASSLGVAGDGETQYF. The CDR3 DNA follows: TGCGCCAGCAGCTTGGGAGTAGCGGGGGACGGTGAGACCCAGTACTTC. Combining the CDR3 with reference TRBV5-1 and TRBJ2-5 gives the whole variable domain KAGVTQTPRYLIKTRGQQVTLSCSPISGHRSVSWYQQTPGQGLQFLFEYFSETQRNKGNFPGRFSGRQFSNSRSEMNVSTLELGDSALYLCASSLGVAGDGETQYFGPGTRLLVL.

This sequence joins TRBV2 and TRBJ1-1; maybe TRBD1 (6 bases). Trimming stripped 8 bases from V and 0 bases from J, with 10 bases between. This CDR3 comprises 13 residues. In germline, CDR1 is SNHLY, CDR2 FYNNEI. The CDR3 spells CASRDTLNTEAFF. As DNA, the CDR3 is TGTGCCAGCCGGGACACCCTGAACACTGAAGCTTTCTTT.

The V and J genes are TRBV9 and TRBJ2-3; 9 nucleotides agree with TRBD2. This CDR3 has 18 amino acids. The germline CDR1 and CDR2 sequences are SGDLS and YYNGEE. Losses at the gene ends were 0 bases for V and 4 bases for J; bases not matched to a gene: 12. The CDR3 region is CASSVGFRGGGVSDTQYF. In DNA, the CDR3 is TGTGCCAGCAGCGTAGGTTTCCGTGGCGGGGGGGTGTCAGATACGCAGTATTTT.

This clone was counted only a few times. The gene calls are TRBV21-1 and TRBJ2-1; TRBD2, the D gene given by the table, was not confirmed from the DNA. TRBV21-1 is reported as a pseudogene. This CDR3 has 14 residues. CDR3 protein: CASSKEGGRNEQFF. CDR3 nucleotides: TGTGCCAGCAGCAAAGAAGGAGGCCGCAATGAGCAGTTCTTC.

V and J are TRBV27 and TRBJ1-6; 7 bases match TRBD1. V lost 5 bases, J lost 10 bases, and 8 bases stayed unmatched. The germline gives CDR1 MNHEY, CDR2 SMNVEV (reference sequence). The CDR3 spans 14 residues. The CDR3 region is CASSRQGRFSPLHF. DNA of the CDR3: TGTGCCAGCAGTAGACAGGGAAGATTCTCACCCCTCCACTTT.

The rearrangement links TRBV7-2 to TRBJ1-4; D call uncertain. The CDR3 spans 13 residues. CDR1 is SGHTA and CDR2 is FQGNSA in the germline V gene. The ends were cut back, 3 bases at V and 0 bases at J, with 2 bases in the middle. CDR3 coding DNA: TGTGCCAGCAGCTTCTCAACTAATGAAAAACTGTTTTTT. Translation: CASSFSTNEKLFF. Combining the CDR3 with reference TRBV7-2 and TRBJ1-4 gives the whole variable domain GAGVSQSPSNKVTEKGKDVELRCDPISGHTALYWYRQSLGQGLEFLIYFQGNSAPDKSGLPSDRFSAERTGGSVSTLTIQRTQQEDSAVYLCASSFSTNEKLFFGSGTQLSVL.

The gene calls are TRBV12-5 and TRBJ2-1, with 10 positions matching TRBD2. J was trimmed by 7 bases and V by 6 bases; bases with no gene match: 6. Per germline, CDR1 LGHNT and CDR2 FRNRAP. This CDR3 has 14 amino acids. The CDR3 loop is CASGQGLARNEQFF. CDR3 nucleotides: TGTGCTAGTGGCCAGGGACTAGCGAGGAATGAGCAGTTCTTC. The full variable domain, in which reference TRBV12-5 and TRBJ2-1 provide the parts outside the CDR3, is DARVTQTPRHKVTEMGQEVTMRCQPILGHNTVFWYRQTMMQGLELLAYFRNRAPLDDSGMPKDRFSAEMPDATLATLKIQPSEPRDSAVYFCASGQGLARNEQFFGPGTRLTVL.

The chain couples TRBV6-2 or TRBV6-3 to TRBJ2-2; TRBD2 aligns across 9 bases. The CDR3 consists of 16 residues. Trimming removed 2 bases from V and 6 bases from J; junction bases left unmatched: 7. CDR1 and CDR2 (germline): MNHEY, SVGEGT. CDR3 bases: TGTGCCAGCAGTTACGTCCGCGGGGGGGCATCCGGGGAGCTGTTTTTT. As protein: CASSYVRGGASGELFF.

The rearrangement uses TRBV27 and TRBJ1-1; a weak D match, TRBD1 (5 bases). Trimming cost V 6 bases and J 1 base, with 12 bases left between them. The germline gives CDR1 MNHEY, CDR2 SMNVEV (reference sequence). CDR3 size: 14 residues. The chain's CDR3 is CASRRGLSNTEAFF. CDR3 coding DNA: TGTGCCAGCAGACGGGGACTCTCGAACACTGAAGCTTTCTTT.